This T cell receptor (beta chain) was retrieved from a study of T cell repertoires in aging, cancer and after chemotherapy (dated by TCRdb to the late 2010s). For the wider study: Six donor age groups were covered, ranging from 30 or younger up to 70 or older, and each group contained at least three individuals. TCR repertoires from healthy donor controls were recorded over periods of several months to years and showed clear clonal overlap between repeated samplings. In total, the full dataset held about 8.8 million TCR reads. To examine immunoaging and T cell reconstitution after chemotherapy, the study profiled TCR beta repertoires in peripheral blood from healthy donors and cancer patients. Alongside fewer than 100 healthy donors serving as a reference group, the cohort included 200 to 250 cancer patients, of whom about 94 had hematological cancers and approximately 120 had solid cancers. The paper as a whole reports these results and caveats: In both cancer cohorts, median generation probability rose over the chemotherapy interval, which suggests that the repertoire was reconstituted through rebound thymic output. According to the authors, the repertoire data do not permit conclusions about immunological memory after chemotherapy. Significantly lower blood TCR diversity and higher clonality were observed in untreated patients with hematological or solid cancers than in age-matched healthy donors. Declining TCR diversity with age in healthy donors was mainly explained by loss of richness; in cancer patients, loss of evenness also contributed.

Rearranged TRB sequences spanning V, D and J segments were amplified in a multiplex touch-down PCR with a mixed TRB-A/B primer pool. Two consecutive PCR reactions with Phusion HS II polymerase added Illumina adapters and sample indices to the amplicons. Amplicons were gel-purified using the NucleoSpin Gel and PCR Clean-up kit and were subsequently checked with Qubit and an Agilent 2100 Bioanalyzer. Sequencing of the libraries was done on an Illumina MiSeq with paired-end, single-indexed 600-cycle runs. For the original study's pipeline: MiXCR versions 2.12 and 3.0.5 were used to process the TRB sequences. Each unique CDR3 nucleotide sequence was counted as one clone, and only productive sequences with at least two reads were retained. Repertoire metrics included Shannon diversity, evenness, clonality (one minus evenness), and alpha-parameterized diversity profiles from alpha 0 to 5. The IGoR algorithm was used to calculate generation probabilities of clones in the paired pre- and post-chemotherapy samples. Using fastp at Q25 and MiXCR, TCRdb reprocessed the public reads and kept productive beta chains. Identical CDR3 protein sequences are pooled into one entry, listed with their most common genes and DNA. The V and J calls were determined by TCRdb, not by the authors. This sample gives about 12,000 distinct CDR3 sequences in total; about 40% of them show up just once. Clones ranked in the top ten supply about 7% of the sample.

A word on this clonotype: This receptor's antigen is unknown. Base-call qualities are not available, and no considerably larger clone is one nucleotide away.

TCR beta rearrangements were amplified from genomic DNA isolated from peripheral blood, not from sorted cells or RNA. V is trimmed back by 0 bases and J by 6 bases, and the junction contains 8 bases that no gene match accounts for. The CDR3, from cysteine to phenylalanine, totals 16 residues. The kept DNA is CDR3 alone, 48 bases in frame from the first base. CDR1 and CDR2 were assigned from the germline V gene as SGHRS and YFSETQ. The sequenced sample was blood. Recombination joined TRBV5-1 with TRBJ2-1; the central 8 bases match TRBD2. The receptor was derived from a human donor in good health. The donor label of this sample is uncertain. The sequenced DNA is TGCGCCAGCAGCTTGGAGGCGACTAGCGCAACCAATGAGCAGTTCTTC. This encodes CASSLEATSATNEQFF.